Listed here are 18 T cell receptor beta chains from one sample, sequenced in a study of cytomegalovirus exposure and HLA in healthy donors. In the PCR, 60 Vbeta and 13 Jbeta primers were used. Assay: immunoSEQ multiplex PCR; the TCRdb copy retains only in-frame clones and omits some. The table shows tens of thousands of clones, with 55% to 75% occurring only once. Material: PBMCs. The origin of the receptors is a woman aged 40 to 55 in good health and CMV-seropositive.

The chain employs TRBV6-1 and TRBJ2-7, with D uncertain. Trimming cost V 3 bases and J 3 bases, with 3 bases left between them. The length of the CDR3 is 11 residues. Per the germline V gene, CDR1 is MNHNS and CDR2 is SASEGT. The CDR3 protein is CASSDYYEQYF. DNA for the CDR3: TGTGCCAGCAGTGATTACTACGAGCAGTACTTC.

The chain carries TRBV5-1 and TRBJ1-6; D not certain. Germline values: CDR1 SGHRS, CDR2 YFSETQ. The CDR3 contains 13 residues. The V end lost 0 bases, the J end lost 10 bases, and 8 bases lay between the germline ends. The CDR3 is CASSLGQGSPLHF. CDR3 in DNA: TGCGCCAGCAGCTTGGGACAAGGATCACCCCTCCACTTT.

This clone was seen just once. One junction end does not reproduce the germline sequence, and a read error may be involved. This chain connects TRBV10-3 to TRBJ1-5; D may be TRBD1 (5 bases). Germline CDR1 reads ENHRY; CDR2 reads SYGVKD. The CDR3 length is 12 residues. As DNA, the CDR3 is TGTGCCATCGCGACAGCCGATCAGCCCCGGCATTTT. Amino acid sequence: CAIATADQPRHF.

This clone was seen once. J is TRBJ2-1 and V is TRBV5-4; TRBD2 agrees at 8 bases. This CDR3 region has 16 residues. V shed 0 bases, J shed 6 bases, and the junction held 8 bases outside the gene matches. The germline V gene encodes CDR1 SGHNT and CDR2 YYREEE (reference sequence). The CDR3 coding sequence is TGTGCCAGCAGCTTGGCCGCGGGGGGCTCGGGCAATGAGCAGTTCTTC. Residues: CASSLAAGGSGNEQFF.

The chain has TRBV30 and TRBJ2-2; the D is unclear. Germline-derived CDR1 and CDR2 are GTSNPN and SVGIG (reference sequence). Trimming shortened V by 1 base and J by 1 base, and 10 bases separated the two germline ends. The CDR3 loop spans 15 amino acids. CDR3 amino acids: CAWSDKQKNTGELFF. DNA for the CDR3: TGTGCCTGGAGTGACAAACAGAAGAACACCGGGGAGCTGTTTTTT.

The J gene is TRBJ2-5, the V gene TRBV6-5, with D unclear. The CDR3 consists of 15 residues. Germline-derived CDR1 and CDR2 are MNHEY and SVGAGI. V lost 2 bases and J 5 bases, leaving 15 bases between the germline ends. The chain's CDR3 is CASSYNRRQFETQYF. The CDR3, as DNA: TGTGCCAGCAGTTACAATCGGCGACAATTTGAGACCCAGTACTTC.

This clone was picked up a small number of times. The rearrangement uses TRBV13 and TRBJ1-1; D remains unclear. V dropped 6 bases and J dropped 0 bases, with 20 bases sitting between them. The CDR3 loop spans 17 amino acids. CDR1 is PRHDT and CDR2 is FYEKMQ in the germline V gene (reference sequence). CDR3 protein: CASRGISGFSMNTEAFF. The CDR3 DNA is TGTGCCAGCAGGGGGATTAGCGGTTTTTCCATGAACACTGAAGCTTTCTTT.

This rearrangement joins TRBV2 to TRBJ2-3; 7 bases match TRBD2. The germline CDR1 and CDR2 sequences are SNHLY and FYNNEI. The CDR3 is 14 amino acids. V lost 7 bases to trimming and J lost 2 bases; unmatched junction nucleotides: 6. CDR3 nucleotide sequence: TGTGCCAGCAAGGAAGCGGGGCACACAGATACGCAGTATTTT. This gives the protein CASKEAGHTDTQYF. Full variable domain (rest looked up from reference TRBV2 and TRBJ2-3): EPEVTQTPSHQVTQMGQEVILRCVPISNHLYFYWYRQILGQKVEFLVSFYNNEISEKSEIFDDQFSVERPDGSNFTLKIRSTKLEDSAMYFCASKEAGHTDTQYFGPGTRLTVL.

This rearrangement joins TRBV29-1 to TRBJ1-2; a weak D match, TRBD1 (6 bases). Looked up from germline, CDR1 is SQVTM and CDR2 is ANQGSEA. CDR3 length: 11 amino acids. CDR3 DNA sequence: TGCAGTGTGATGGGGGCGCATGGCTACACCTTC. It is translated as CSVMGAHGYTF.

DNA of the CDR3: TGTGCCAGCAGTGAACGTCGCAGCGCAACTAATGAAAAACTGTTTTTT. It specifies CASSERRSATNEKLFF. V is TRBV6-1 and J is TRBJ1-4, with unresolved D. The V gene lost 2 bases and the J gene lost 0 bases, with 10 bases spanning the gap. The germline V gene has CDR1 MNHNS and CDR2 SASEGT. The CDR3 is 16 amino acids.

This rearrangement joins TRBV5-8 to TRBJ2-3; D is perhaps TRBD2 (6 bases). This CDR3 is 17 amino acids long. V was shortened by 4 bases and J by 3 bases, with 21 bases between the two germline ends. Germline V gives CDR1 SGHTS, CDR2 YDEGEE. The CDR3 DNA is TGTGCCAGCAGCCAGAGGACTGGGCAGGAGGGTACAGATACGCAGTATTTT. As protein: CASSQRTGQEGTDTQYF.

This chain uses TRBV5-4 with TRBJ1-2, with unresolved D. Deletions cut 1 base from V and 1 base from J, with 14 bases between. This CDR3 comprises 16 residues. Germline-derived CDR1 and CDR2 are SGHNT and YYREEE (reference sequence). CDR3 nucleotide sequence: TGTGCCAGCAGCTTGCCCGTCAGTCAGATTAACTATGGCTACACCTTC. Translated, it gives CASSLPVSQINYGYTF.

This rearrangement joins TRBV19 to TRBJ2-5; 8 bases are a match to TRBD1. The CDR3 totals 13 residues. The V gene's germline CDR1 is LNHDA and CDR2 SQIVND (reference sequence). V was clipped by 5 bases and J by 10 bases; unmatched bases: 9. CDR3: CASSLGTGDNQYF. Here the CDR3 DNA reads TGTGCCAGTAGTCTCGGGACAGGAGATAACCAGTACTTC.

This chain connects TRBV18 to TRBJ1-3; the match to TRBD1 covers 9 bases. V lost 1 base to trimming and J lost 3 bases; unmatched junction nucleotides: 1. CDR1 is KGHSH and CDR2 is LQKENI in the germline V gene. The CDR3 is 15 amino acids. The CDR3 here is CASSPLDRGGNTIYF. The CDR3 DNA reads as TGTGCCAGCTCACCACTGGACAGGGGTGGAAACACCATATATTTT.

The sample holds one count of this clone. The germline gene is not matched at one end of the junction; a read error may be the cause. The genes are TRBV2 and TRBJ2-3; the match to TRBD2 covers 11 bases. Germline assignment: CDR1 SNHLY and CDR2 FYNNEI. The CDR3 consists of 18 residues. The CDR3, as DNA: TGTGCCAGCATTGAACCCAGGAGGGTAGCGGGGGGGCGAGATACGCAGTATTTT. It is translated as CASIEPRRVAGGRDTQYF.

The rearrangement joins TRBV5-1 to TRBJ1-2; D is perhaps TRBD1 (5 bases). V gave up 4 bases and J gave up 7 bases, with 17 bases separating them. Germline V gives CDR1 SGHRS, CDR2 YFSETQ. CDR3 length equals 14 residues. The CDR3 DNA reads TGCGCCAGCAGCCCGGTGGCAGCCCAGGGTGGCTACACCTTC. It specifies CASSPVAAQGGYTF.

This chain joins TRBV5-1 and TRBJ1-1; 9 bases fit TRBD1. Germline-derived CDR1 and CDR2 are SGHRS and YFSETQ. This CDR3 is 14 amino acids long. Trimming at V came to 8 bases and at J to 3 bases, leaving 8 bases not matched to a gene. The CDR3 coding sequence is TGCGCCAGTCACAAAACAGGGGGCTACACTGAAGCTTTCTTT. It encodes CASHKTGGYTEAFF. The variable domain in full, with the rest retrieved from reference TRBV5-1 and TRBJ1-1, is KAGVTQTPRYLIKTRGQQVTLSCSPISGHRSVSWYQQTPGQGLQFLFEYFSETQRNKGNFPGRFSGRQFSNSRSEMNVSTLELGDSALYLCASHKTGGYTEAFFGQGTRLTVV.

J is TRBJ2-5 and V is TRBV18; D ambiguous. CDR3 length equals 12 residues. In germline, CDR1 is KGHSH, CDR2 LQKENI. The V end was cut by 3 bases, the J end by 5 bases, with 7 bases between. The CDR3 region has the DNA TGTGCCAGCTCACCGATCCGGGAGACCCAGTACTTC. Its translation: CASSPIRETQYF.